The 16 T cell receptor beta chains reported below all come from one sample, sequenced in a study of identical twins. In TCRdb, the 5' RACE reads were re-called with MiXCR into one record per CDR3 protein. The sample holds about 660,000 distinct CDR3 sequences, 8.6% seen once. The same sample was also studied in work on yellow fever vaccine responses in identical twins.

The sample comprised PBMCs. These receptor sequences come from a young woman in good health.

This clonotype came up a few times. The chain links TRBV5-1 to TRBJ2-5; TRBD2 matches at 8 bases. Germline V gene sequence: CDR1 SGHRS, CDR2 YFSETQ. The CDR3 has 16 amino acids. V lost 0 bases and J lost 3; bases outside the gene matches: 7. The CDR3 reads CASSLAGLASKETQYF. The CDR3 DNA follows: TGCGCCAGCAGCTTGGCTGGACTAGCATCTAAAGAGACCCAGTACTTC.

CDR3 loop: CATSRGLGTQETQYF. In DNA, the CDR3 is TGTGCCACCAGCAGAGGTTTGGGGACCCAAGAGACCCAGTACTTC. The chain uses TRBV15 and TRBJ2-5, with D perhaps assigned TRBD1 or TRBD2 (5 bases each). V was clipped by 1 base and J by 1 base, with 10 bases between them. From germline, CDR1 is LNHNV and CDR2 YYDKDF (reference sequence). The CDR3 consists of 15 residues.

This chain connects TRBV4-1 to TRBJ1-6; the D is unclear. V lost 0 bases to trimming and J lost 6 bases, with 12 bases between them. CDR1 is MGHRA, CDR2 YSYEKL, per germline. The CDR3 is 16 amino acids. CDR3 residues: CASSQESRILNSPLHF. The CDR3, as DNA: TGCGCCAGCAGCCAAGAGTCCCGCATTCTTAATTCACCCCTCCACTTT.

This clonotype was counted only a few times. The chain joins TRBV3-1 to TRBJ2-6; D may correspond to TRBD1 or TRBD2 (5 bases each). The V end lost 5 bases, the J end lost 4 bases, and 9 bases lay between the germline ends. CDR3 length: 14 residues. In germline, CDR1 is LGHDT, CDR2 YNNKEL (reference sequence). CDR3 amino acids: CASSLRDGANVLTF. CDR3 DNA sequence: TGTGCCAGCAGCTTAAGGGACGGGGCCAACGTCCTGACTTTC.

Points on this clonotype: A much more abundant neighbour one base away suggests this may be a read error. The chain joins TRBV2 to TRBJ2-4; a weak D match, TRBD2 (6 bases). In germline, CDR1 is SNHLY, CDR2 FYNNEI. V was pared by 6 bases and J by 10 bases, with 10 bases between. This CDR3 has 11 amino acids. In DNA form, the CDR3 reads TGTGCCAGCAGACTCGGGGGTATTCAGTACTTC. As protein: CASRLGGIQYF.

The chain joins TRBV6-5 to TRBJ2-2, with D tentatively TRBD1 (5 bases). V lost 0 bases to trimming and J lost 7 bases, with 12 bases between them. Germline V CDR1 and CDR2: MNHEY, SVGAGI. This CDR3 comprises 15 residues. The DNA of the CDR3 is TGTGCCAGCAGTTACTCTCGACAGTTCGGCGGGGAGCTGTTTTTT. Protein product: CASSYSRQFGGELFF.

The chain links TRBV6-1 to TRBJ1-1; D uncertain. The CDR3 runs 13 residues. The V gene's germline CDR1 is MNHNS and CDR2 SASEGT. Trimming removed 6 bases at V and 1 base at J, with 9 bases between. CDR3 bases: TGTGCCAGCAGACTTCGACAGAACACTGAAGCTTTCTTT. Translation gives CASRLRQNTEAFF.

This clonotype was detected many times. The rearrangement links TRBV2 to TRBJ2-3; 12 nucleotides align to TRBD2. Germline assignment: CDR1 SNHLY and CDR2 FYNNEI. CDR3 length: 19 amino acids. In DNA, the CDR3 is TGTACCTTCAGCCCTCCGGGACTAGCGGGCCCAAAGCCCACAGATACGCAGTATTTT. Protein product: CTFSPPGLAGPKPTDTQYF.

This chain joins TRBV6-1 and TRBJ2-7; D ambiguous. In germline, CDR1 is MNHNS, CDR2 SASEGT. This CDR3 region has 14 residues. V was trimmed by 7 bases and J by 2 bases, leaving 15 bases between them. DNA for the CDR3: TGTGCCAGCAACAGAGGAATTGGGACCTACGAGCAGTACTTC. Protein product: CASNRGIGTYEQYF.

The CDR3 reads CATSRVTLARQETQYF. In DNA form, the CDR3 reads TGTGCCACCAGCAGAGTTACACTAGCCCGCCAAGAGACCCAGTACTTC. The chain employs TRBV15 and TRBJ2-5; maybe TRBD2 (6 bases). Trimming cost V 1 base and J 1 base, with 13 bases left between them. The CDR3 covers 16 residues. Germline V gives CDR1 LNHNV, CDR2 YYDKDF (reference sequence).

This clonotype was seen repeatedly, ten times or more. The chain uses TRBV12-3 or TRBV12-4 and TRBJ2-3, with TRBD2 matching over 7 bases. CDR3 length: 15 residues. The trim removed 3 bases at V and 0 bases at J, leaving 3 bases unmatched. CDR3 coding DNA: TGTGCCAGCAGTTTTCAAGCGGGGAGCACAGATACGCAGTATTTT. It codes for CASSFQAGSTDTQYF.

This clonotype was counted at least ten times. The rearrangement uses TRBV15 and TRBJ1-1; D is uncertain. This CDR3 region has 18 residues. V lost 0 bases and J lost 1, with 18 bases in between. The germline gives CDR1 LNHNV, CDR2 YYDKDF (reference sequence). The CDR3 DNA reads as TGTGCCACCAGCAGAGAAGTTTTGCCGCGGTCACCGAACACTGAAGCTTTCTTT. It encodes CATSREVLPRSPNTEAFF.

The table lists this clonotype with a few counts. This chain uses TRBV28 with TRBJ1-5; 7 nucleotides agree with TRBD1. The CDR3 has 15 amino acids. Germline CDR1 reads MDHEN; CDR2 reads SYDVKM. The V gene end was trimmed by 7 bases and the J gene end by 2 bases; junction bases not matched to a gene: 8. The CDR3 sequence is CASTLYRGGNQPQHF. The CDR3 DNA sequence: TGTGCCAGCACCCTCTACAGGGGTGGCAATCAGCCCCAGCATTTT.

This clonotype was counted many times. The chain is built from TRBV6-2 or TRBV6-3 and TRBJ2-1; D ambiguous. The V gene's germline CDR1 is MNHEY and CDR2 SVGEGT. This CDR3 is built from 11 residues. Between the trimmed V and J ends, which lost 5 bases and 10 bases, there was a span of 9 bases. CDR3 nucleotide sequence: TGTGCCAGCAGTGTAAAACAGGAGCAGTTCTTC. Translated, it gives CASSVKQEQFF.

This clonotype has a handful of counts. V and J are TRBV20-1 and TRBJ1-5; unclear D gene. V shed 2 bases and J shed 5 bases, with 16 bases lying between them. The CDR3 contains 15 residues. The germline V gene has CDR1 DFQATT and CDR2 SNEGSKA (reference sequence). The CDR3 nucleotides read TGCAGTGCTAGAAAGCCAGCGGTTGGGGATCAGCCCCAGCATTTT. As protein: CSARKPAVGDQPQHF.

This chain uses TRBV10-3 with TRBJ2-7; 9 bases agree with TRBD1. This CDR3 has 14 residues. Per the germline V gene, CDR1 is ENHRY and CDR2 is SYGVKD. The ends lost 6 bases at V and 2 bases at J; junction bases unmatched: 5. CDR3 sequence: CAIRGTGTTYEQYF. The DNA for the CDR3 is TGTGCCATCAGAGGGACAGGGACAACCTACGAGCAGTACTTC.